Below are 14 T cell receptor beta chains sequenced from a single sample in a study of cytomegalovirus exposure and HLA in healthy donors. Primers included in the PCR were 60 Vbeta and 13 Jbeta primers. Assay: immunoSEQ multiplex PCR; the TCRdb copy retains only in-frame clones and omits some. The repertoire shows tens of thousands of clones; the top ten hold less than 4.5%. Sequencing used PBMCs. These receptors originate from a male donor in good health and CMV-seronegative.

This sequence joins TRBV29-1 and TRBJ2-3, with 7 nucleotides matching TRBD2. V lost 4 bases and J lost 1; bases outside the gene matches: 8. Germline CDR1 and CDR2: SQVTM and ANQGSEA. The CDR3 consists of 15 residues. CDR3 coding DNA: TGCAGCGTTGCCCGACTAGCCTCAGGCACAGATACGCAGTATTTT. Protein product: CSVARLASGTDTQYF.

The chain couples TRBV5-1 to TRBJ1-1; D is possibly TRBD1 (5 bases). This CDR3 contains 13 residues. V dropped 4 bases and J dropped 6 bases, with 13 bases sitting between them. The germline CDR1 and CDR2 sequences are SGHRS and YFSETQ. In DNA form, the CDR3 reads TGCGCCAGCAGCACTCAGGGAATCGCTGAAGCTTTCTTT. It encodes CASSTQGIAEAFF.

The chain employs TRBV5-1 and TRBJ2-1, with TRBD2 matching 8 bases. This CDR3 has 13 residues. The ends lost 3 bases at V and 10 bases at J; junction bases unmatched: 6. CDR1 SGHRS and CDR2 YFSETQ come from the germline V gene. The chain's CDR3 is CASSSGGAQEQFF. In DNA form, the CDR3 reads TGCGCCAGCAGCTCGGGGGGGGCGCAGGAGCAGTTCTTC.

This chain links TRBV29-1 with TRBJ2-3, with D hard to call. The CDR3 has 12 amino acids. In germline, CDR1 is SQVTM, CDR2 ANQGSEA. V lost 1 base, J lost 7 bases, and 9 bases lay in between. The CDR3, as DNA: TGCAGCGTTGAAGTCAAGGAGCATACGCAGTATTTT. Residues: CSVEVKEHTQYF.

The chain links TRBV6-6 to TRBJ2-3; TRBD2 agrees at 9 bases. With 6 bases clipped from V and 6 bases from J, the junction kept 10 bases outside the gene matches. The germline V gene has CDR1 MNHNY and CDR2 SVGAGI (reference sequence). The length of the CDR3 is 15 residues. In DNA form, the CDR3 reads TGTGCCAGCAGGATAGGCGGGGGGGCCGTCGATACGCAGTATTTT. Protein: CASRIGGGAVDTQYF.

CDR3 residues: CASSFPGLDEQYF. CDR3 in DNA: TGTGCCAGCAGCTTTCCGGGACTAGACGAGCAGTACTTC. The chain couples TRBV7-2 to TRBJ2-7, with TRBD2 identical over 8 bases. Germline CDR1 SGHTA, CDR2 FQGNSA. V gave up 3 bases and J gave up 5 bases; unmatched junction bases: 3. The CDR3 runs 13 residues.

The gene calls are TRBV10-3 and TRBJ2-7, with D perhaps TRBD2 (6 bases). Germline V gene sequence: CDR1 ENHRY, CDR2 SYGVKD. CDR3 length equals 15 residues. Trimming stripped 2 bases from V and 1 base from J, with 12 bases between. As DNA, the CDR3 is TGTGCCATCAGTGAGGTGGGAGGAGGATCCTACGAGCAGTACTTC. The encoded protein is CAISEVGGGSYEQYF.

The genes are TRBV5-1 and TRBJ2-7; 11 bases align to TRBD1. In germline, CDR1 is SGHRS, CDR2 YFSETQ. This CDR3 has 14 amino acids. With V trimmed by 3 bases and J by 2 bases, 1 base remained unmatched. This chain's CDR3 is CASSSGQGAYEQYF. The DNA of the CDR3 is TGCGCCAGCAGCTCGGGACAGGGGGCCTACGAGCAGTACTTC.

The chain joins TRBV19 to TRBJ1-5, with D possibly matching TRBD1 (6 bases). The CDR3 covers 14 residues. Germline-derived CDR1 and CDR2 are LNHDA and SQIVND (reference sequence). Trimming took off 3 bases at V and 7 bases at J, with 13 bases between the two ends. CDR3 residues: CASSIEPRGQPQHF. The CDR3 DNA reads TGTGCCAGTAGTATCGAGCCGAGGGGGCAGCCCCAGCATTTT.

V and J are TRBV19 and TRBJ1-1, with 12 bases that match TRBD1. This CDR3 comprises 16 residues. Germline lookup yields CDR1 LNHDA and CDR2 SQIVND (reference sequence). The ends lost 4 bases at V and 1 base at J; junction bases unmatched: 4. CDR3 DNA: TGTGCCAGTAGTACTGGGACAGGGGGCGGGAACACTGAAGCTTTCTTT. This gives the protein CASSTGTGGGNTEAFF.

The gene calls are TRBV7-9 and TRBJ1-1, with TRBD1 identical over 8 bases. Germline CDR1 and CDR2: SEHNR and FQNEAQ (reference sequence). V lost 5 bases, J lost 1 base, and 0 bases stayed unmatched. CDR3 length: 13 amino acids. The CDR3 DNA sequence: TGTGCCAGCAGCACAGGGGGGAACACTGAAGCTTTCTTT. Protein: CASSTGGNTEAFF.

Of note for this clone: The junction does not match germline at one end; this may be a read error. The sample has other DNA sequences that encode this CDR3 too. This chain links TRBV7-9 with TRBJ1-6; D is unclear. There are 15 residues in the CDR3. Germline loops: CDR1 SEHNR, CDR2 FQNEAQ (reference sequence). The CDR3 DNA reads TGTGCCAGCAGCTTAAACGGGGTGGGCGATTCACCCCTACACTTT. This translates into CASSLNGVGDSPLHF.

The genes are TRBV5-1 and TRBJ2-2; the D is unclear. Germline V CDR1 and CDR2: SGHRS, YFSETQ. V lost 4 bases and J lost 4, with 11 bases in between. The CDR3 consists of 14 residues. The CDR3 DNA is TGCGCCAGCAGCCCATTACCCGGCACCGGGGAGCTGTTTTTT. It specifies CASSPLPGTGELFF.

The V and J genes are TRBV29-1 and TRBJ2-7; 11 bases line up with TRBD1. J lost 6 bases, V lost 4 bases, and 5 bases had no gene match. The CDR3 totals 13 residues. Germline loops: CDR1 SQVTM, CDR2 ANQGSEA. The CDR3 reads CSVVGTGGREQYF. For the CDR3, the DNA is TGCAGCGTTGTTGGGACAGGGGGACGCGAGCAGTACTTC.